The present T cell receptor (beta chain) was sequenced within a study of post-analysis software for immune sequencing data. Study-level information: Disease trajectories encompassed relapsing-remitting, secondary progressive and progressive-relapsing multiple sclerosis.

This clonotype was detected a few times. Antigen: not known. Trimming left V 4 bases short and J 4 bases short, with 18 bases between. The CDR3 covers 16 residues. Germline V gives CDR1 MGHRA, CDR2 YSYEKL. Study-wide findings and caveats: Several TRBV segments, TRBV5-6, TRBV5-1 and TRBV20-1 among them, were found more frequent in patients than controls. Strong co-clustering by F measure linked samples that shared a preparation batch.

Unique molecular identifiers featured in each of the TCR beta cDNA libraries. TCRdb independently ran MiXCR on the PCR reads; one entry per CDR3 protein. Altogether about 620,000 distinct CDR3 sequences are present, about 40% being singletons, with the ten largest covering under 2%. Specimen: blood. The rearrangement uses TRBV4-1 and TRBJ2-3; D is perhaps TRBD1 or TRBD2 (6 bases each). This receptor was taken from a girl under 18 with multiple sclerosis. Here the CDR3 reads CASSLGSGGPADTQYF. CDR3 DNA sequence: TGCGCCAGCAGCCTTGGCTCCGGGGGCCCCGCAGATACGCAGTATTTT.